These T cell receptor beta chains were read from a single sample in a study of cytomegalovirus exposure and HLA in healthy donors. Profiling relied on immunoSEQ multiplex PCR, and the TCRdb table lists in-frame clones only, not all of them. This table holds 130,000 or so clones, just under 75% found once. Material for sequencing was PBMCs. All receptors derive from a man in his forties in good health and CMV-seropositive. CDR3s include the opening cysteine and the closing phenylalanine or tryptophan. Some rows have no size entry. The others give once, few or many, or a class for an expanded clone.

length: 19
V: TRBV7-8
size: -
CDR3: CASRLGIQRVTGTPYEQYF

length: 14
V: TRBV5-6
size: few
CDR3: CASNGEQGAETQYF

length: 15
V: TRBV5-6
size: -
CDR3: CASSFPGTGAVELFF

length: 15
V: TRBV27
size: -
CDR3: CASNPWTSGSDTQYF

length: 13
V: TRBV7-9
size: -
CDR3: CASSVGGDYEQYF

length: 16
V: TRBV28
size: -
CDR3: CASRLAGGGGRYEQYF

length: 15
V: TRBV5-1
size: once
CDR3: CASSLGGEPHYGYTF

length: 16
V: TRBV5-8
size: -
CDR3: CASSVHRWQLTDTQYF

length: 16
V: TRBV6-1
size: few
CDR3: CASSEMASGISYEQYF

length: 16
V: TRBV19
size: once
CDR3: CASSIKLANMQETQYF

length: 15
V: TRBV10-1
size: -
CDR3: CASSESRGGGETQYF

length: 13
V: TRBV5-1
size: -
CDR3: CASTPGGLNTQYF

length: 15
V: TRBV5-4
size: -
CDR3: CASSLESATNEKLFF

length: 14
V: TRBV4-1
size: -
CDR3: CASSQDREIDEQYF

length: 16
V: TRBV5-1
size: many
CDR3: CASSLQGLSSGNTIYF